Listed below are T cell receptor beta chains from one sample, sequenced in a study of blood T cell repertoires in COVID-19. The method was immunoSEQ multiplex PCR; TCRdb's version includes in-frame clones alone and lacks a portion of them. The data contain approximately 450,000 clones, around 90% of them seen just once; the ten biggest clones take up under 2.5%. The material sequenced was PBMCs or T cells enriched from blood (not recorded which). The receptors originated from a woman aged 18-29 years with acute COVID-19. The conserved cysteine and the conserved F or W are not part of the CDR3 here. Each record gives: J gene, V gene, CDR3 protein.

J gene: TRBJ1-4; V gene: TRBV30; CDR3 protein: ATDRVREKLF
J gene: TRBJ2-3; V gene: TRBV12-5; CDR3 protein: ASGLDTLIPSTDTQY
J gene: TRBJ1-2; V gene: TRBV5-4; CDR3 protein: ASSWGSTYGYT
J gene: TRBJ1-1; V gene: TRBV7-2; CDR3 protein: ASSLTGGRMNTEAF
J gene: TRBJ2-7; V gene: TRBV28; CDR3 protein: ASSSRYEQY
J gene: TRBJ1-6; V gene: TRBV7-2; CDR3 protein: ASSLESGTSPLH
J gene: TRBJ1-4; V gene: TRBV5-1; CDR3 protein: ASSLAGSSNEKLF
J gene: TRBJ2-5; V gene: TRBV6-6; CDR3 protein: ASRATSGVRETQY
J gene: TRBJ1-5; V gene: TRBV6-2/TRBV6-3; CDR3 protein: ASRPDRLKRGNQPQH
J gene: TRBJ1-1; V gene: TRBV9; CDR3 protein: ASSGQGNTEAF
J gene: TRBJ2-3; V gene: TRBV13; CDR3 protein: ASSLSSDWLQGADTQY
J gene: TRBJ2-7; V gene: TRBV4-1; CDR3 protein: ASSQGARDNYEQY
J gene: TRBJ1-1; V gene: TRBV6-5; CDR3 protein: ASSRLQGEAF
J gene: TRBJ2-2; V gene: TRBV9; CDR3 protein: ASSVGERSGELF
J gene: TRBJ2-7; V gene: TRBV28; CDR3 protein: ASSFQRGAYEQY
J gene: TRBJ1-4; V gene: TRBV29-1; CDR3 protein: SVVTGAANEKLF
J gene: TRBJ1-1; V gene: TRBV19; CDR3 protein: ASIRHLGGGTEAF
J gene: TRBJ1-1; V gene: TRBV7-3; CDR3 protein: ASTPGGLPTEAF
J gene: TRBJ2-7; V gene: TRBV5-1; CDR3 protein: ASSLGGGLTSYEQY
J gene: TRBJ1-4; V gene: TRBV18; CDR3 protein: ASSPSGNVEKLF
J gene: TRBJ2-5; V gene: TRBV29-1; CDR3 protein: SVRDRGLETQY
J gene: TRBJ2-1; V gene: TRBV9; CDR3 protein: ASSLGLAANNEQF